The 3 T cell receptor beta chains below all came from one sample that was sequenced in a study of Ad26.COV2.S vaccination and SARS-CoV-2 variants. The sample's treatment: some 19 received Ad26.COV2.S at low or high dose, single or two shots; about 5 received placebo; per-sample allocation not given. Sample collection was performed on day 63 after the first vaccine or placebo injection. Here immunoSEQ multiplex PCR was the method, and the copy in TCRdb shows in-frame clones only, minus some. The sample holds about 350,000 clones, about 86% seen once. The specimen was peripheral blood, collected in a trial of Ad26.COV2.S vaccine versus placebo. The source is a person between 18 and 59 years old who received the Ad26.COV2.S COVID-19 vaccine or a placebo.

This clone was picked up a small number of times. V gene TRBV7-9 combines with J gene TRBJ1-2; D unclear. Germline lookup yields CDR1 SEHNR and CDR2 FQNEAQ (reference sequence). V dropped 2 bases and J dropped 4 bases, with 8 bases sitting between them. This CDR3 is 13 amino acids long. The CDR3 protein is CASSLTAPYGYTF. The DNA for the CDR3 is TGTGCCAGCAGCTTAACAGCACCCTATGGCTACACCTTC.

The chain joins TRBV6-5 to TRBJ2-4, with D possibly matching TRBD2 (6 bases). Trimming cost V 11 bases and J 1 base, with 18 bases left between them. The CDR3 is 15 amino acids. Germline V gene data show CDR1 as MNHEY and CDR2 as SVGAGI. This CDR3 reads CAGSEGGLAKNIQYF. The DNA of the CDR3 is TGTGCCGGGTCCGAGGGAGGATTGGCCAAAAACATTCAGTACTTC.

The chain joins TRBV5-8 to TRBJ2-7, with D uncertain. The germline V and J ends were trimmed by 7 bases and 4 bases, with 9 bases remaining between them. The CDR3 length is 11 residues. Germline lookup yields CDR1 SGHTS and CDR2 YDEGEE. CDR3 sequence reads: CASGFRYEQYF. The DNA for the CDR3 is TGTGCCAGCGGATTTAGGTACGAGCAGTACTTC.